These 27 T cell receptor beta chains share one sample of origin, sequenced in a study of blood T cell repertoires in COVID-19. Assay: immunoSEQ multiplex PCR; the TCRdb copy retains only in-frame clones and omits some. The sample carries over 95,000 clones, approximately 84% recorded once. The source material was peripheral blood. These receptors all come from a man aged 40-49 years with acute or convalescent COVID-19.

The chain has TRBV12-1 and TRBJ1-4; whether TRBD1, the table's D call, matches the DNA was not checked. TRBV12-1 is listed as a pseudogene. The CDR3 totals 17 residues. This CDR3 is CASSCYPGFAAGEKLFF. The CDR3 region has the DNA TGTGCCAGCAGCTGTTACCCGGGCTTCGCTGCAGGGGAAAAACTGTTTTTT.

V is TRBV2 and J is TRBJ1-1; TRBD1 aligns across 7 bases. Germline values: CDR1 SNHLY, CDR2 FYNNEI. Unmatched junction bases numbered 4, after V lost 4 bases and J lost 5 bases. The CDR3 contains 13 residues. In nucleotides, the CDR3 is TGTGCCAGCAGTGGAAGGGGGCATACTGAAGCTTTCTTT. Its protein is CASSGRGHTEAFF.

CDR3 sequence (DNA): TGTGCCAGCAGCATGCGGACAGGGTGGGTGGAGACCCAGTACTTC. Translating it yields CASSMRTGWVETQYF. The V and J genes are TRBV11-1 and TRBJ2-5, with 8 bases identical to TRBD1. This CDR3 is built from 15 residues. The germline gives CDR1 SGHAT, CDR2 FQDESV (reference sequence). The V and J ends lost 5 bases and 5 bases, in that order; junction bases with no gene match: 10.

This clone was observed a handful of times. The J gene is TRBJ1-5, the V gene TRBV24-1; 9 bases map to TRBD1. There are 14 residues in the CDR3. Trimming cost V 7 bases and J 3 bases; bases outside gene matches: 3. Germline V gene sequence: CDR1 KGHDR, CDR2 SFDVKD. The CDR3, as DNA: TGTGCCACCAGGGACAGGGGTGTCAATCAGCCCCAGCATTTT. Amino acid sequence: CATRDRGVNQPQHF.

The chain has TRBV9 and TRBJ2-7, with 8 nucleotides matching TRBD1. CDR1 and CDR2 (germline): SGDLS, YYNGEE. The ends lost 4 bases at V and 3 bases at J; junction bases unmatched: 9. The CDR3 totals 15 residues. The CDR3 DNA reads TGTGCCAGCAGCCCCCTGGACAGGGCGGACTACGAGCAGTACTTC. Protein sequence: CASSPLDRADYEQYF.

The chain is built from TRBV7-2 and TRBJ2-5; weak D call: TRBD1 (7 bases). Germline loops: CDR1 SGHTA, CDR2 FQGNSA. Trimming shortened V by 8 bases and J by 5 bases, and 21 bases separated the two germline ends. The CDR3 loop spans 15 amino acids. The CDR3, as DNA: TGTGCCAGCCTCTGGGCGGAGGGGGCCGGGGAGACCCAGTACTTC. Amino acids: CASLWAEGAGETQYF.

This clone occurred a few times. In nucleotides, the CDR3 is TGTGCCAGCAGCTTAGTTAGACAGAACTACGAGCAGTACTTC. This sequence encodes CASSLVRQNYEQYF. This chain uses TRBV7-2 with TRBJ2-7; TRBD1 might be the D (5 bases). This CDR3 has 14 residues. Trimming took 1 base from V and 3 from J, leaving 10 bases between them. Germline loops: CDR1 SGHTA, CDR2 FQGNSA.

The J gene is TRBJ2-3, the V gene TRBV5-4, with 8 bases identical to TRBD2. Germline values: CDR1 SGHNT, CDR2 YYREEE (reference sequence). The CDR3 totals 15 residues. The ends lost 2 bases at V and 4 bases at J; junction bases unmatched: 6. The CDR3 region has the DNA TGTGCCAGCAGCTTCATGACGGGGGGGCCAGATACGCAGTATTTT. It encodes CASSFMTGGPDTQYF.

CDR3 in amino acids: CASSETKWDYGYTF. DNA of the CDR3: TGTGCCAGCAGTGAGACAAAATGGGACTATGGCTACACCTTC. The rearrangement uses TRBV6-1 and TRBJ1-2; unclear D gene. Germline CDR1 and CDR2: MNHNS and SASEGT. The CDR3 runs 14 residues. Deletions cut 3 bases from V and 3 bases from J, with 11 bases between.

The chain combines TRBV12-3 or TRBV12-4 with TRBJ1-2; unclear D gene. The CDR3 length is 13 residues. V lost 0 bases to trimming and J lost 1 base, with 3 bases between them. The CDR3 coding sequence is TGTGCCAGCAGTTTAGCCGGTAACTATGGCTACACCTTC. It yields the protein CASSLAGNYGYTF.

This sequence joins TRBV11-2 and TRBJ1-2; D uncertain. The germline gives CDR1 SGHAT, CDR2 FQNNGV. The CDR3 is made up of 12 amino acids. V was cut by 0 bases and J by 6 bases, with 5 bases left in between. The CDR3 is CASSLELDGYTF. CDR3 coding DNA: TGTGCCAGCAGCTTAGAACTTGATGGCTACACCTTC.

V gene TRBV6-5 combines with J gene TRBJ2-7, with TRBD1 matching 12 bases. The CDR3 has 14 residues. Germline V gene lookup returns CDR1 MNHEY and CDR2 SVGAGI. Unmatched junction bases numbered 9, after V lost 6 bases and J lost 9 bases. This CDR3 reads CASRTGQGAEMQYF. The CDR3 DNA follows: TGTGCCAGCAGGACGGGACAGGGGGCCGAAATGCAGTACTTC.

CDR3 DNA sequence: TGTGCCAGCAGCTTAGAACTAGCGAGCACCTACGAGCAGTACTTC. As protein: CASSLELASTYEQYF. V and J are TRBV11-2 and TRBJ2-7, with 7 nucleotides matching TRBD2. V lost 0 bases to trimming and J lost 2 bases; unmatched junction nucleotides: 4. Germline loops: CDR1 SGHAT, CDR2 FQNNGV. This CDR3 is 15 amino acids long.

The V call is TRBV29-1, the J call TRBJ1-2; TRBD1 is a possible D gene (6 bases). The CDR3 is made up of 16 amino acids. Germline V gene data show CDR1 as SQVTM and CDR2 as ANQGSEA. The ends were cut back, 0 bases at V and 6 bases at J, with 20 bases in the middle. This CDR3 is CSVEETQGGGEDGYTF. For the CDR3, the DNA is TGCAGCGTTGAAGAAACACAGGGAGGGGGTGAGGATGGCTACACCTTC.

The rearrangement joins TRBV27 to TRBJ2-7; D possibly corresponds to TRBD2 (6 bases). The CDR3 is 14 residues long. Germline CDR1 is MNHEY and CDR2 is SMNVEV (reference sequence). V was pared by 1 base and J by 3 bases, with 10 bases between. The CDR3 bases are TGTGCCAGCAGTTTATATAGGGGAGGCTACGAGCAGTACTTC. Its protein product is CASSLYRGGYEQYF.

This rearrangement joins TRBV5-4 to TRBJ1-2; D gene unclear. The CDR3 length is 16 residues. Germline V lookup: CDR1 SGHNT, CDR2 YYREEE (reference sequence). The V end was cut by 0 bases, the J end by 4 bases, with 16 bases between. The CDR3 loop is CASSLAEQEHAYGYTF. CDR3 coding DNA: TGTGCCAGCAGCTTGGCCGAGCAGGAACACGCCTATGGCTACACCTTC.

The chain couples TRBV5-6 to TRBJ2-2; no reliable D call. V lost 0 bases and J 3 bases, leaving 3 bases between the germline ends. Germline V gene data show CDR1 as SGHDT and CDR2 as YYEEEE. The CDR3 is 13 residues long. The CDR3 nucleotides are TGTGCCAGCAGCTTGGTCGACACCGGGGAGCTGTTTTTT. As protein: CASSLVDTGELFF.

J is TRBJ2-3 and V is TRBV4-3; D is undetermined. There are 15 residues in the CDR3. Between the trimmed V and J ends, which lost 0 bases and 5 bases, there was a span of 12 bases. The V gene's germline CDR1 is LGHNA and CDR2 YSLEER. In DNA, the CDR3 is TGCGCCAGCAGCCAAGATAAAGCACCCGAAGATACGCAGTATTTT. It encodes CASSQDKAPEDTQYF.

This chain links TRBV7-9 with TRBJ2-5, with 12 bases matching TRBD2. The CDR3 is 16 residues long. V lost 5 bases, J lost 5 bases, and 9 bases stayed unmatched. Germline CDR1 is SEHNR and CDR2 is FQNEAQ (reference sequence). The CDR3 nucleotides are TGTGCCAGCAGCGCCCAGACTAGCGGGGGCAGGGAGACCCAGTACTTC. This encodes CASSAQTSGGRETQYF.

The chain's CDR3 is CSVEDGMTRLREQFF. CDR3 bases: TGCAGCGTTGAAGACGGTATGACTAGACTTCGTGAGCAGTTCTTC. The genes are TRBV29-1 and TRBJ2-1; D perhaps matches TRBD2 (6 bases). Germline V gene lookup returns CDR1 SQVTM and CDR2 ANQGSEA. This CDR3 spans 15 amino acids. The ends were cut back, 0 bases at V and 9 bases at J, with 18 bases in the middle.

This chain joins TRBV6-2 or TRBV6-3 and TRBJ2-1; 12 positions agree with TRBD2. The CDR3 sequence is 15 residues long. Germline V CDR1 and CDR2: MNHEY, SVGEGT. With V trimmed by 5 bases and J by 7 bases, 6 bases remained unmatched. This CDR3 reads CASSPLAGGHNEQFF. The CDR3 coding sequence is TGTGCCAGCAGTCCCCTAGCGGGGGGGCATAATGAGCAGTTCTTC.

The chain is built from TRBV2 and TRBJ1-1; 7 bases fit TRBD1. Looked up from germline, CDR1 is SNHLY and CDR2 is FYNNEI. This CDR3 is built from 15 residues. Germline trimming cut 3 bases from V and 6 bases from J; bases unmatched to any gene: 10. The CDR3 DNA sequence: TGTGCCAGCAGTGAGCTAGCAGGGGGAATTGCTGAAGCTTTCTTT. Its translation: CASSELAGGIAEAFF.

The chain uses TRBV30 and TRBJ2-3, with 8 nucleotides matching TRBD1. This CDR3 is 15 amino acids long. V lost 0 bases, J lost 5 bases, and 7 bases stayed unmatched. Per germline, CDR1 GTSNPN and CDR2 SVGIG (reference sequence). The CDR3 DNA reads as TGTGCCTGGAGTGTGGCAGGGGGCTCGGTAGATACGCAGTATTTT. Amino acid sequence: CAWSVAGGSVDTQYF.

This chain uses TRBV24-1 with TRBJ1-1; 12 nucleotides align to TRBD1. J was trimmed by 4 bases and V by 4 bases; bases with no gene match: 15. Germline CDR1 is KGHDR and CDR2 is SFDVKD. This CDR3 contains 19 residues. DNA for the CDR3: TGTGCCACCAGTGACCTCGGGACAGGGGGCGGGGTGGAGAGCACTGAAGCTTTCTTT. This codes for CATSDLGTGGGVESTEAFF.

The V call is TRBV27, the J call TRBJ1-1; 12 nucleotides line up with TRBD1. V was clipped by 4 bases and J by 5 bases; unmatched bases: 8. The CDR3 loop spans 16 amino acids. Germline V gene data show CDR1 as MNHEY and CDR2 as SMNVEV (reference sequence). In DNA, the CDR3 is TGTGCCAGCAGTTACTCACCGGGACAGGGGGCAACTGAAGCTTTCTTT. It is translated as CASSYSPGQGATEAFF.

The chain combines TRBV6-2 or TRBV6-3 with TRBJ1-5, with a possible D match to TRBD1 (5 bases). This CDR3 has 15 amino acids. Germline loops: CDR1 MNHEY, CDR2 SVGEGT. With 6 bases removed from V and 0 bases from J, the gap between germline ends came to 12 bases. This CDR3 is CASSTQGLSNQPQHF. Here the CDR3 DNA reads TGTGCCAGCAGCACCCAGGGACTTAGCAATCAGCCCCAGCATTTT.

Here the CDR3 reads CASSWSFPPTDTQYF. The CDR3 DNA follows: TGTGCCAGCAGCTGGAGCTTCCCCCCCACAGATACGCAGTATTTT. The V and J genes are TRBV7-2 and TRBJ2-3; D gene ambiguous. Germline CDR1 and CDR2: SGHTA and FQGNSA. V shed 4 bases and J shed 2 bases, with 13 bases lying between them. The CDR3 covers 15 residues.